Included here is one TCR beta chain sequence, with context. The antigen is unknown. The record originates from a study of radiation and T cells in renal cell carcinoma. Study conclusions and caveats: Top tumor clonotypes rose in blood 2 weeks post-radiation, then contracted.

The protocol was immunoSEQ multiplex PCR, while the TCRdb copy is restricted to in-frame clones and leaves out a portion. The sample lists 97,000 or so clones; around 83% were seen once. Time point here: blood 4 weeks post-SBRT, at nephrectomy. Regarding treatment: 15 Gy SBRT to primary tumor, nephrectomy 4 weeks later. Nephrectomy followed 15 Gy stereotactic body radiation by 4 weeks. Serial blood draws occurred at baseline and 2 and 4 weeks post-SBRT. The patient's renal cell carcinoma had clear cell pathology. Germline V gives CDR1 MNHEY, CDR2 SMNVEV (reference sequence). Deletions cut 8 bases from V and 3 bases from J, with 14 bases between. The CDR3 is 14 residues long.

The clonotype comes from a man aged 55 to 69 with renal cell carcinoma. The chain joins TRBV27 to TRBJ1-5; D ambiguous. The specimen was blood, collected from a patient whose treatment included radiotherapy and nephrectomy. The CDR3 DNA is TGTGCCAGCGCACCGACGTATTACAATCAGCCCCAGCATTTT. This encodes CASAPTYYNQPQHF.